This T cell receptor (beta chain) was sequenced during a study of blood T cell repertoires in COVID-19. Study as a whole: COVID-19 samples collected from the United States, Italy and Spain covered acute and convalescent phases. PBMCs, B-cell-depleted T cells, or T cells provided the cDNA or gDNA that made up the material.

Per the study methods: For nucleated cells, counts were estimated from reference gene primer amplification. Generated by immunoSEQ multiplex PCR, the TCRdb table keeps only in-frame clones and is missing some. V, J and clone size are taken as reported in that table, and D and trimming were inferred from the DNA itself. The sample contains tens of thousands of clones, 84% of which appear only once. CDR1 is SGHRS, CDR2 YFSETQ, per germline. The germline V and J ends were trimmed by 1 base and 2 bases, with 13 bases remaining between them. There are 15 residues in the CDR3. The chain combines TRBV5-1 with TRBJ2-7; D gene uncertain. This clonotype was obtained from a man in his forties or fifties with acute or convalescent COVID-19. The specimen was peripheral blood. As DNA, the CDR3 is TGCGCCAGCAGCTTGATCGGCAGACATCCCTACGAGCAGTACTTC. Amino acids: CASSLIGRHPYEQYF.